The 21 T cell receptor beta chains presented below share a single source sample, sequenced in a study of blood T cell repertoires in COVID-19. The repertoire was sequenced with immunoSEQ multiplex PCR; TCRdb's copy has only in-frame clones and lacks some. In the table there are a few hundred thousand clones, roughly 90% of which are singletons. What was sequenced was peripheral blood. These TCRs come from a man between 35 and 55 years old with acute or convalescent COVID-19.

V gene TRBV9 combines with J gene TRBJ1-3; TRBD1 matches 10 bases. Trimming took 3 bases from V and 0 from J; bases not matched to a gene: 3. The length of the CDR3 is 16 residues. Germline V CDR1 and CDR2: SGDLS, YYNGEE. Here the CDR3 DNA reads TGTGCCAGCAGCGGGGACAGGGGATTCTCTGGAAACACCATATATTTT. Amino acid sequence: CASSGDRGFSGNTIYF.

The CDR3 reads CASSHGQGDQPQHF. The CDR3 DNA follows: TGTGCCAGCTCTCACGGACAGGGCGATCAGCCCCAGCATTTT. The chain couples TRBV18 to TRBJ1-5, with 8 nucleotides matching TRBD1. Germline V gives CDR1 KGHSH, CDR2 LQKENI. CDR3 length: 14 residues. Trimming removed 6 bases from V and 5 bases from J; junction bases left unmatched: 6.

This clone came up once. CDR3 residues: CASSELTGVDSPLHF. The CDR3 nucleotides read TGTGCCAGCAGTGAGCTAACAGGGGTGGATTCACCCCTCCACTTT. The rearrangement links TRBV6-1 to TRBJ1-6; 7 bases are shared with TRBD1. CDR3 size: 15 residues. V lost 3 bases, J lost 8 bases, and 7 bases stayed unmatched. Germline loops: CDR1 MNHNS, CDR2 SASEGT.

The rearrangement joins TRBV4-2 to TRBJ2-7; D is possibly TRBD1 (7 bases). The CDR3 sequence is 14 residues long. Germline V gene sequence: CDR1 LGHNA, CDR2 YNFKEQ. V shed 1 base and J shed 2 bases, with 9 bases lying between them. The CDR3 loop is CASSQVRGAYEQYF. The CDR3 DNA follows: TGTGCCAGCAGCCAAGTCAGGGGGGCCTACGAGCAGTACTTC.

The gene calls are TRBV12-3 or TRBV12-4 and TRBJ1-6; D is possibly TRBD1 (6 bases). V lost 2 bases, J lost 7 bases, and 6 bases lay in between. The length of the CDR3 is 13 residues. CDR3 residues: CASSLQGNSPLHF. CDR3 bases: TGTGCCAGCAGTTTACAGGGGAATTCACCCCTCCACTTT.

The chain joins TRBV6-2 or TRBV6-3 to TRBJ2-7; TRBD2 agrees at 12 bases. The CDR3 contains 16 residues. V shed 4 bases and J 0 bases; nucleotides not matched to a gene: 4. The germline CDR1 and CDR2 sequences are MNHEY and SVGEGT. The CDR3 region has the DNA TGTGCCAGCAGTTGGACTAGCGGGGCCTACTCCTACGAGCAGTACTTC. Translation: CASSWTSGAYSYEQYF.

This clone was observed a few times. The chain uses TRBV7-2 and TRBJ2-2, with 9 bases matching TRBD1. The CDR3 is made up of 16 amino acids. Trimming cost V 5 bases and J 6 bases; bases outside gene matches: 10. From germline, CDR1 is SGHTA and CDR2 FQGNSA. This chain's CDR3 is CASSASGTGFAGELFF. Written as DNA, the CDR3 is TGTGCCAGCAGCGCCTCCGGGACAGGGTTCGCCGGGGAGCTGTTTTTT.

The chain couples TRBV6-5 to TRBJ1-2; unclear D gene. CDR1 and CDR2 from the germline V gene are MNHEY and SVGAGI. This CDR3 contains 15 residues. V shed 5 bases and J shed 4 bases, with 17 bases lying between them. CDR3: CASSRDRRTLYGYTF. In DNA, the CDR3 is TGTGCCAGCAGTCGCGATCGGAGGACCCTCTATGGCTACACCTTC.

The gene calls are TRBV7-3 and TRBJ2-3; possible D gene TRBD2, 5 bases. The CDR3 covers 14 residues. V shed 5 bases and J shed 2 bases, with 11 bases lying between them. CDR1 is SGHTA, CDR2 FQGTGA, per germline. The CDR3 DNA sequence: TGTGCCAGCAGCCCAAGGACTGCCACAGATACGCAGTATTTT. It is translated as CASSPRTATDTQYF.

V gene TRBV9 combines with J gene TRBJ2-2, with 7 bases lining up with TRBD1. Germline assignment: CDR1 SGDLS and CDR2 YYNGEE. This CDR3 comprises 17 residues. V lost 2 bases to trimming and J lost 0 bases; unmatched junction nucleotides: 7. The CDR3 nucleotides read TGTGCCAGCAGCGTGACAGGGTCAGCTGCGAACACCGGGGAGCTGTTTTTT. This translates into CASSVTGSAANTGELFF.

This clone was seen only once. Here the CDR3 reads CASRTGTTNEKLFF. For the CDR3, the DNA is TGTGCCAGCCGAACAGGGACAACTAATGAAAAACTGTTTTTT. J is TRBJ1-4 and V is TRBV28; tentative D call: TRBD1 (6 bases). Between the trimmed V and J ends, which lost 8 bases and 0 bases, there was a span of 10 bases. The CDR3 has 14 amino acids. Germline CDR1 reads MDHEN; CDR2 reads SYDVKM.

J is TRBJ2-7 and V is TRBV5-8; D gene uncertain. The germline V gene encodes CDR1 SGHTS and CDR2 YDEGEE. The CDR3 consists of 11 residues. V was clipped by 4 bases and J by 4 bases, with 6 bases between them. The CDR3 coding sequence is TGTGCCAGCAGCCCTAGGTACGAGCAGTACTTC. Protein product: CASSPRYEQYF.

This chain connects TRBV29-1 to TRBJ1-2; no firm D call. Germline CDR1 and CDR2: SQVTM and ANQGSEA. The CDR3 consists of 10 residues. V lost 6 bases to trimming and J lost 6 bases, with 8 bases between them. The CDR3 is CSVEGHGYTF. DNA for the CDR3: TGCAGCGTGGAGGGTCATGGCTACACCTTC.

CDR3 amino acids: CASSLSGTGGDTQYF. The CDR3, as DNA: TGTGCCAGCAGCCTCTCCGGGACAGGGGGCGATACGCAGTATTTT. The chain is built from TRBV28 and TRBJ2-3; 12 bases agree with TRBD1. With V trimmed by 6 bases and J by 6 bases, 7 bases remained unmatched. The CDR3 sequence is 15 residues long. The germline CDR1 and CDR2 sequences are MDHEN and SYDVKM.

This chain connects TRBV7-3 to TRBJ1-5; a possible D gene is TRBD1 (5 bases). Germline V gene data show CDR1 as SGHTA and CDR2 as FQGTGA. The CDR3 has 13 residues. Between the trimmed V and J ends, which lost 2 bases and 6 bases, there was a span of 8 bases. In DNA form, the CDR3 reads TGTGCCAGCAGCTTACAGGGTAGTCAGCCCCAGCATTTT. Encoded protein: CASSLQGSQPQHF.

The chain joins TRBV27 to TRBJ2-3; TRBD2 matches 10 bases. The CDR3 extends over 15 amino acids. Germline values: CDR1 MNHEY, CDR2 SMNVEV (reference sequence). J was trimmed by 3 bases and V by 5 bases; bases with no gene match: 5. CDR3 sequence reads: CASSVRTSGTDTQYF. The CDR3 bases are TGTGCCAGCAGTGTAAGGACTAGCGGTACAGATACGCAGTATTTT.

The chain recombines TRBV7-8 with TRBJ1-2; no clear D gene. This CDR3 is 13 amino acids long. V dropped 3 bases and J dropped 5 bases, with 10 bases sitting between them. Germline lookup yields CDR1 SGHVS and CDR2 FQNEAQ. CDR3 protein: CASSLARAYGYTF. In DNA, the CDR3 is TGTGCCAGCAGCTTGGCGAGGGCATATGGCTACACCTTC.

The chain carries TRBV27 and TRBJ2-7; 8 bases match TRBD1. V lost 8 bases to trimming and J lost 5 bases; unmatched junction nucleotides: 2. The CDR3 runs 11 residues. Germline-derived CDR1 and CDR2 are MNHEY and SMNVEV (reference sequence). The CDR3 here is CASADRDEQYF. The CDR3 DNA is TGTGCCAGCGCGGACAGGGACGAGCAGTACTTC.

The CDR3 spells CASSVGQGIPETQYF. The CDR3 DNA reads TGTGCCAGCAGCGTAGGGCAGGGAATCCCAGAGACCCAGTACTTC. The V gene is TRBV9, the J gene TRBJ2-5, with D tentatively TRBD1 (5 bases). Trimming cost V 0 bases and J 4 bases, with 13 bases left between them. CDR1 is SGDLS and CDR2 is YYNGEE in the germline V gene. The CDR3 is made up of 15 amino acids. Based on the CDR3 plus reference TRBV9 and TRBJ2-5, the full variable domain is DSGVTQTPKHLITATGQRVTLRCSPRSGDLSVYWYQQSLDQGLQFLIQYYNGEERAKGNILERFSAQQFPDLHSELNLSSLELGDSALYFCASSVGQGIPETQYFGPGTRLLVL.

This CDR3 reads CASSVMRSSYNEQFF. The CDR3, as DNA: TGTGCCAGCAGCGTTATGAGGAGCTCCTACAATGAGCAGTTCTTC. This chain links TRBV9 with TRBJ2-1; D call uncertain. The V and J ends lost 2 bases and 0 bases respectively, with 9 bases between them. The germline gives CDR1 SGDLS, CDR2 YYNGEE. The CDR3 length is 15 residues.

The rearrangement uses TRBV5-4 and TRBJ2-7, with 9 bases lining up with TRBD1. The ends lost 2 bases at V and 3 bases at J; junction bases unmatched: 9. Germline CDR1 is SGHNT and CDR2 is YYREEE (reference sequence). The CDR3 covers 16 residues. The CDR3: CASSFYTGQGFYEQYF. For the CDR3, the DNA is TGTGCCAGCAGCTTTTATACGGGACAGGGTTTCTACGAGCAGTACTTC.